The entry below describes one TCR beta chain. The sample belongs to a study of blood T cell repertoires in COVID-19. Source study methods: Nucleated cell counts were estimated from reference gene primer amplification. Sequencing used immunoSEQ multiplex PCR; TCRdb keeps in-frame clones, though not all of them. Clone size and the V and J calls come from that table; the DNA yielded D and trimming. The sample holds over 200,000 clones, more than 85% seen once. During active infection, Seattle patients enrolled and were then monitored through disease. The sequence derives from a person between 18 and 30 years old with COVID-19, enrolled during active disease. Sequenced input: peripheral blood.

The CDR3 region has the DNA TGTGCCAGCTCAATTATGGGGGGACGAGAGACCCAGTACTTC. It encodes CASSIMGGRETQYF. V and J are TRBV18 and TRBJ2-5, with D tentatively TRBD2 (6 bases). Trimming pared 5 bases from V and 4 bases from J, leaving 14 bases between. The CDR3 runs 14 residues. CDR1 is KGHSH, CDR2 LQKENI, per germline.